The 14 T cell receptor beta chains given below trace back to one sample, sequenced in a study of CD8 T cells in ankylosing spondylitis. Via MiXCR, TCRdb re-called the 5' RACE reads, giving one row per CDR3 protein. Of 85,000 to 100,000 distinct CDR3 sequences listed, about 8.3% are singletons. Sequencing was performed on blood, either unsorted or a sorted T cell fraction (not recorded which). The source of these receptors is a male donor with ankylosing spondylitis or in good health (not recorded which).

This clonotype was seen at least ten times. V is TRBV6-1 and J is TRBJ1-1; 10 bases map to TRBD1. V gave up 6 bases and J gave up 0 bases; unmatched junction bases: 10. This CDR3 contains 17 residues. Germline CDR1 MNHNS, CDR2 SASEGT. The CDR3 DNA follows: TGTGCCAGCAGCCAGGACAGGGGGGGAGTCGTGAACACTGAAGCTTTCTTT. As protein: CASSQDRGGVVNTEAFF.

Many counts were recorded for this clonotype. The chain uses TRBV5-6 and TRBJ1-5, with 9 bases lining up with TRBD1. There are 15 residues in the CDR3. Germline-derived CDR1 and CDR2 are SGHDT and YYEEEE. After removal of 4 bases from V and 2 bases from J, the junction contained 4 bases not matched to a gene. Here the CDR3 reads CASSGGTGRNQPQHF. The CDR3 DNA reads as TGTGCCAGCAGCGGTGGGACAGGGCGCAATCAGCCCCAGCATTTT.

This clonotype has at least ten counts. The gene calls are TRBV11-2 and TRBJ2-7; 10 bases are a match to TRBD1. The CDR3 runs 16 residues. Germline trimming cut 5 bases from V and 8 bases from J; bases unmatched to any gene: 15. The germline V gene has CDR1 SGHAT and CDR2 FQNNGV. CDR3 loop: CASSPKVRTGGYKQYF. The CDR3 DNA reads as TGTGCCAGCAGCCCTAAGGTCCGGACAGGGGGTTACAAGCAGTACTTC.

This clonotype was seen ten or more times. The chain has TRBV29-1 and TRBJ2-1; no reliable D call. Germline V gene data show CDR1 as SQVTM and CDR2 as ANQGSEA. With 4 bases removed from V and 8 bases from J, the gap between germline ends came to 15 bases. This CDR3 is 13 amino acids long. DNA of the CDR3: TGCAGCGTTGTGCTTTGGTCCGGATATGAGCAGTTCTTC. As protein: CSVVLWSGYEQFF.

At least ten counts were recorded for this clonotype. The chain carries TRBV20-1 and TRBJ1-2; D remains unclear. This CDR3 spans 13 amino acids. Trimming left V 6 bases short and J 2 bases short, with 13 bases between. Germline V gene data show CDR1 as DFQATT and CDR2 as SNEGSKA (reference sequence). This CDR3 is CSALTRPNYGYTF. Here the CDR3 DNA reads TGCAGTGCCTTGACAAGACCAAACTATGGCTACACCTTC.

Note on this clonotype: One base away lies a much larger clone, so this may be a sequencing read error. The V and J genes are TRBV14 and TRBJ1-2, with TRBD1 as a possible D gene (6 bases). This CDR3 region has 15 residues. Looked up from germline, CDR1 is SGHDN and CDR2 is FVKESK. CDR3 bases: TGTGTCAGCAGCCAAGACTGGGCAGGGGTCTATGGCTACACCTTC. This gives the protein CVSSQDWAGVYGYTF. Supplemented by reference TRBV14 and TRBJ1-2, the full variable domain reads EAGVTQFPSHSVIEKGQTVTLRCDPISGHDNLYWYRRVMGKEIKFLLHFVKESKQDESGMPNNRFLAERTGGTYSTLKVQPAELEDSGVYFCVSSQDWAGVYGYTFGSGTRLTVV.

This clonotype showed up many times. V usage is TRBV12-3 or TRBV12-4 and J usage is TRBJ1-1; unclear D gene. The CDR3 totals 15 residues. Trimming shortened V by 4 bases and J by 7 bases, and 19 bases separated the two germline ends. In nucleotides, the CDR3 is TGTGCCAGCAGTTCACCCAATAAAGGAGAGTATGAAGCTTTCTTT. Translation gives CASSSPNKGEYEAFF.

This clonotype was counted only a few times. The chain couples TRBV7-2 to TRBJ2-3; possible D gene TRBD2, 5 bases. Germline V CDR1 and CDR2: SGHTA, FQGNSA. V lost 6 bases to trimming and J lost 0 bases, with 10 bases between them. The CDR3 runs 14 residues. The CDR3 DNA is TGTGCCAGCAGAAGGACTGCTAGCACAGATACGCAGTATTTT. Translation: CASRRTASTDTQYF.

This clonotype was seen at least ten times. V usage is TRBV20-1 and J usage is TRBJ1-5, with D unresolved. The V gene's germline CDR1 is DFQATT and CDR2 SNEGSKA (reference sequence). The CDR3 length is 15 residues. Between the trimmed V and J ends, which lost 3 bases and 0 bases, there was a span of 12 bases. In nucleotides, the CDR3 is TGCAGTGCTAGCCCCGGTGGACTTAGCAATCAGCCCCAGCATTTT. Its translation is CSASPGGLSNQPQHF.

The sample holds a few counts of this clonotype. Here the CDR3 DNA reads TGTGCCAGCAGTTTATGGGACAGGGGTCGGGAGCAGTACTTC. The encoded protein is CASSLWDRGREQYF. The rearrangement joins TRBV28 to TRBJ2-7; 9 bases line up with TRBD1. CDR1 is MDHEN and CDR2 is SYDVKM in the germline V gene. The length of the CDR3 is 14 residues. J was trimmed by 7 bases and V by 0 bases; bases with no gene match: 4.

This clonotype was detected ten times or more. The CDR3 DNA reads as TGCGCCAGCAGCTTGTTTACGGAAAAGAACAATGAGCAGTTCTTC. Protein: CASSLFTEKNNEQFF. This rearrangement joins TRBV5-1 to TRBJ2-1; unclear D gene. The CDR3 runs to 15 residues. V was cut by 1 base and J by 5 bases, with 13 bases left in between. In germline, CDR1 is SGHRS, CDR2 YFSETQ.

CDR3 in amino acids: CASSFLAGGPSYNEQFF. CDR3 nucleotides: TGTGCCAGCAGCTTTCTAGCGGGAGGGCCCTCCTACAATGAGCAGTTCTTC. The chain recombines TRBV7-2 with TRBJ2-1; 12 positions match TRBD2. The CDR3 sequence is 17 residues long. Germline CDR1 and CDR2: SGHTA and FQGNSA. V lost 3 bases and J lost 0; bases outside the gene matches: 3.

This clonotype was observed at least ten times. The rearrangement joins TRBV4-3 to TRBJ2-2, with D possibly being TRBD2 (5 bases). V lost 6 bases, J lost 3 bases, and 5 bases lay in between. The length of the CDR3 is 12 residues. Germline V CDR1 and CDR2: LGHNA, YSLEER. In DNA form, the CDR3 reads TGCGCCAGCAGACTAGACACCGGGGAGCTGTTTTTT. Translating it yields CASRLDTGELFF.

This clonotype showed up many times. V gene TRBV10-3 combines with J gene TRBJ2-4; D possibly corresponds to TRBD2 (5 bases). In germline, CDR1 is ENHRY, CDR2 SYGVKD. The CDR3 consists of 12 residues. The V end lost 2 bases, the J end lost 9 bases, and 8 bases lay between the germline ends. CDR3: CAISEPGSIQYF. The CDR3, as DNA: TGTGCCATCAGTGAGCCGGGAAGCATTCAGTACTTC.